This TCR beta chain was identified in a study of blood T cell repertoires in COVID-19. In the source study's methods: For nucleated cells, counts were estimated from reference gene primer amplification. Sequenced by immunoSEQ multiplex PCR; TCRdb stores in-frame clones only, minus some. V and J calls and clone size are given by that table; D and trimming were obtained from the DNA. Here the sample spans about 73,000 clones, roughly 83% being singletons. Looked up from germline, CDR1 is MNHNY and CDR2 is SVGAGI (reference sequence). V lost 4 bases, J lost 5 bases, and 11 bases lay in between. The CDR3 length is 14 residues.

The sequence was collected from a woman aged 60-70 years with acute or convalescent COVID-19. Input material: peripheral blood. The chain combines TRBV6-6 with TRBJ2-2; tentative D call: TRBD1 (5 bases). CDR3 sequence: CASSSSTETGELFF. The CDR3 coding sequence is TGTGCCAGCAGTTCCTCGACAGAAACCGGGGAGCTGTTTTTT.